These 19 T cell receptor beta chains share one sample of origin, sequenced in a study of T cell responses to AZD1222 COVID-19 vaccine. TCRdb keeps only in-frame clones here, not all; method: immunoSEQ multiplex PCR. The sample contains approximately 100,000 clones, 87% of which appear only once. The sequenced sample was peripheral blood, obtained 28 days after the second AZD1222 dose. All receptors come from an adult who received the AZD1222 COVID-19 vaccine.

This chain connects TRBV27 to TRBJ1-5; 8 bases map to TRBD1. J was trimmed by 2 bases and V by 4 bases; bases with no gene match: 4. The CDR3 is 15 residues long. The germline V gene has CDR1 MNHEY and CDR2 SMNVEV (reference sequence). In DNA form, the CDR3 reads TGTGCCAGCAGTTCCCAGGGGGCAGGCAATCAGCCCCAGCATTTT. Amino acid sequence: CASSSQGAGNQPQHF.

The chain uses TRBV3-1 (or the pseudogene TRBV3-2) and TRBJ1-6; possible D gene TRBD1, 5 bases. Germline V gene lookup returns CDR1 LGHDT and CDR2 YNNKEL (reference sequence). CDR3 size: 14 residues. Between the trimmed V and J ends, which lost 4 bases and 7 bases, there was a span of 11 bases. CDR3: CASSLGTVNSPLHF. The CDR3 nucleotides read TGTGCCAGCAGCCTAGGGACTGTCAATTCACCCCTCCACTTT.

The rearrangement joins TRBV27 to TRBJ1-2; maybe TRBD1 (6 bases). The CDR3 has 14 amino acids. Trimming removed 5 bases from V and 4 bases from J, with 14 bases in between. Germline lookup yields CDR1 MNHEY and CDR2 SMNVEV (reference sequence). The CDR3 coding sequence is TGTGCCAGCAGTCCGAGAACAGGGCTCTATGGCTACACCTTC. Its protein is CASSPRTGLYGYTF.

CDR3 DNA sequence: TGTGCCAGTAGTATAGTGCAGGCCTACGAGCAGTACTTC. Translated: CASSIVQAYEQYF. The chain recombines TRBV19 with TRBJ2-7; D is unresolved. This CDR3 has 13 residues. Germline CDR1 is LNHDA and CDR2 is SQIVND (reference sequence). The V gene lost 1 base and the J gene lost 2 bases, with 6 bases spanning the gap.

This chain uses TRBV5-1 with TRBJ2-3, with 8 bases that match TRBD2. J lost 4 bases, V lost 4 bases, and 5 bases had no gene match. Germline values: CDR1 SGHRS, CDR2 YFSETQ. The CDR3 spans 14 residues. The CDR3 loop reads CASSLGLVADTQYF. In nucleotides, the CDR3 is TGCGCCAGCAGCCTGGGACTAGTGGCAGATACGCAGTATTTT.

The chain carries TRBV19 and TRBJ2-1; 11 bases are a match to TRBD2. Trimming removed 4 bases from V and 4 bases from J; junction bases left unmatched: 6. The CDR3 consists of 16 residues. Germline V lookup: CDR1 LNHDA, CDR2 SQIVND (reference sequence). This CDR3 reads CASSSRLAGIYNEQFF. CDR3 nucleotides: TGTGCCAGTAGTAGCAGACTAGCGGGGATATACAATGAGCAGTTCTTC. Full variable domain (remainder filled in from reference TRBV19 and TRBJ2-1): DGGITQSPKYLFRKEGQNVTLSCEQNLNHDAMYWYRQDPGQGLRLIYYSQIVNDFQKGDIAEGYSVSREKKESFPLTVTSAQKNPTAFYLCASSSRLAGIYNEQFFGPGTRLTVL.

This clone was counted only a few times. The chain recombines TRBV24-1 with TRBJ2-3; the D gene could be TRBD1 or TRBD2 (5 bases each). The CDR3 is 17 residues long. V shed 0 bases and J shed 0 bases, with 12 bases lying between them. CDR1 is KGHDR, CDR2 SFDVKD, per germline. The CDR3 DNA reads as TGTGCCACCAGTGATTTGGGGGACGAAATGAGCACAGATACGCAGTATTTT. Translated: CATSDLGDEMSTDTQYF.

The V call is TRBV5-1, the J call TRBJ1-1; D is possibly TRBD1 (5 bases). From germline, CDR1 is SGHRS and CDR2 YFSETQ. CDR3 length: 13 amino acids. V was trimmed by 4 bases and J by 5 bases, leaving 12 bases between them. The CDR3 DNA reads TGCGCCAGCAGCCCCCGTCAGGGTACTGAAGCTTTCTTT. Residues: CASSPRQGTEAFF.

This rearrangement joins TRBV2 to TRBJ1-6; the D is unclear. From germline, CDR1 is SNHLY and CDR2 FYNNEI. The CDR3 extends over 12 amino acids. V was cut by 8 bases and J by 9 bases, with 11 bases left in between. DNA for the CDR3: TGTGCCAGCGAAGTAACAGTTTCACCCCTCCACTTT. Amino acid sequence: CASEVTVSPLHF.

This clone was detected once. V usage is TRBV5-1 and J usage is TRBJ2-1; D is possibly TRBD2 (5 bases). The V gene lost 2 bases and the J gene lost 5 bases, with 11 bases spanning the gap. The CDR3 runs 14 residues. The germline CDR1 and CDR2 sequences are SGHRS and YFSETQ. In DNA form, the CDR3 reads TGCGCCAGCAGCTTCGGGCTAGCCGACAATGAGCAGTTCTTC. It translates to CASSFGLADNEQFF.

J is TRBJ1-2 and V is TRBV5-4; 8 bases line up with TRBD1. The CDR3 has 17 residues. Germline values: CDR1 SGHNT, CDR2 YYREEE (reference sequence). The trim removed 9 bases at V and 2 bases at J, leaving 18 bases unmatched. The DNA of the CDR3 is TGTGCCACCAGAGCTACCCCAAGGACAGGGAAAAACTATGGCTACACCTTC. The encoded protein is CATRATPRTGKNYGYTF.

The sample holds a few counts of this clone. The CDR3: CASSQNRQETGELFF. The CDR3 DNA reads as TGCGCCAGCAGCCAAAACAGGCAAGAAACCGGGGAGCTGTTTTTT. The gene calls are TRBV4-3 and TRBJ2-2; TRBD1 might be the D (5 bases). Trimming stripped 2 bases from V and 5 bases from J, with 12 bases between. The CDR3 has 15 amino acids. Germline CDR1 and CDR2: LGHNA and YSLEER.

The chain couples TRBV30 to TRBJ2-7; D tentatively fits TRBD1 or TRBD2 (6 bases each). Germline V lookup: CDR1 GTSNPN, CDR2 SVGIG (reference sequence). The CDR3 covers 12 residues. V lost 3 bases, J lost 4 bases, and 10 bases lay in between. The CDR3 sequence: CAWSGGGYEQYF. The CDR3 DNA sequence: TGTGCCTGGAGCGGAGGGGGATACGAGCAGTACTTC.

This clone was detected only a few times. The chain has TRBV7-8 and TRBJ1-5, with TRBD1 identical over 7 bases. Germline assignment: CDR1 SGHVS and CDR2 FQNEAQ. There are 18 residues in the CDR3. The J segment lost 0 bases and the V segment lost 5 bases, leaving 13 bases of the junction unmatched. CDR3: CASSQGGRLGHSNQPQHF. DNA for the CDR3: TGTGCCAGCAGCCAGGGGGGGAGGCTAGGCCATAGCAATCAGCCCCAGCATTTT.

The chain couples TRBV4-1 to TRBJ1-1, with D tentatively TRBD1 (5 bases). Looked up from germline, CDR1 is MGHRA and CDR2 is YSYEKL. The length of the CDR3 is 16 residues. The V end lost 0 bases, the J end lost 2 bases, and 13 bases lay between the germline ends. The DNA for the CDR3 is TGCGCCAGCAGCCAAGATGGGGCAGGGATAAACACTGAAGCTTTCTTT. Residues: CASSQDGAGINTEAFF.

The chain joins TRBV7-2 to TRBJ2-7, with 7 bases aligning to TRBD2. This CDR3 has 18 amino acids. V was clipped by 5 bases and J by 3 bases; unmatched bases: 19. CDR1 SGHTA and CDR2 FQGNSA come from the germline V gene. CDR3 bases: TGTGCCAGCAGCGCTTCCACCTGGACTAGGCGGGGCTTCTACGAGCAGTACTTC. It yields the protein CASSASTWTRRGFYEQYF.

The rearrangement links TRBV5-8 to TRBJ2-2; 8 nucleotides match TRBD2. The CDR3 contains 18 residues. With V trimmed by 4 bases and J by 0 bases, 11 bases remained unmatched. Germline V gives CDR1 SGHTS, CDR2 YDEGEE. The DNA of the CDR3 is TGTGCCAGCAGCACGGAACCCGGGGGGGCCGCGAACACCGGGGAGCTGTTTTTT. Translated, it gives CASSTEPGGAANTGELFF.

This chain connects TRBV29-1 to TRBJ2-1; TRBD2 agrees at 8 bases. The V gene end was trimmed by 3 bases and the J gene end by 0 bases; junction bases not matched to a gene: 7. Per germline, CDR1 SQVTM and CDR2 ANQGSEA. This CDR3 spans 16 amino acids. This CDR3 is CSVEGRGVPSYNEQFF. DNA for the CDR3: TGCAGCGTTGAGGGGCGGGGGGTCCCCTCCTACAATGAGCAGTTCTTC.

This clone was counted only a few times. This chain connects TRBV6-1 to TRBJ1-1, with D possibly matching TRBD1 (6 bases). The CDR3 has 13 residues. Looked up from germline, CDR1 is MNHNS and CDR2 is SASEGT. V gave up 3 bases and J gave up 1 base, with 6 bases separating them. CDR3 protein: CASSDRGNTEAFF. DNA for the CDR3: TGTGCCAGCAGTGACAGGGGGAACACTGAAGCTTTCTTT.